A selection of T cell receptor beta chains follows, all from one sample in a study of blood T cell repertoires in COVID-19. Sequenced by immunoSEQ multiplex PCR; TCRdb stores in-frame clones only, minus some. The repertoire holds under 250,000 clones, with roughly 84% as singletons. Sequencing input: peripheral blood. These receptor sequences come from a man aged 45-65 years with active or convalescent COVID-19. The CDR3 runs from the conserved cysteine through the conserved F or W. D genes are given only for firm matches. Size values are once, few and many counts, or a class for expanded clones, and some rows have none.

J gene	V gene	clone size	D gene	CDR3 length	CDR3 protein	CDR3 DNA
TRBJ1-4	TRBV6-1	NA	NA	16	CASSEYRGVAGEKLFF	TGTGCCAGCAGTGAATACCGAGGAGTGGCGGGGGAAAAACTGTTTTTT
TRBJ2-7	TRBV7-9	NA	TRBD1	15	CASSINWDRSYEQYF	TGTGCCAGCAGCATAAATTGGGACAGATCCTACGAGCAGTACTTC
TRBJ1-2	TRBV4-1	NA	NA	15	CASSQELSLNYGYTF	TGCGCCAGCAGCCAAGAGTTGAGCCTTAACTATGGCTACACCTTC
TRBJ2-3	TRBV2	NA	TRBD2	17	CASRAAGLAGGRDTQYF	TGTGCCAGCAGAGCCGCGGGACTAGCGGGGGGGCGGGATACGCAGTATTTT
TRBJ1-3	TRBV4-2	NA	NA	15	CASSQPQGTGNTIYF	TGTGCCAGCAGCCAGCCCCAGGGGACTGGAAACACCATATATTTT
TRBJ2-2	TRBV5-1	NA	NA	15	CASSLVSQGAGELFF	TGCGCCAGCAGCTTGGTCTCCCAAGGGGCCGGGGAGCTGTTTTTT
TRBJ1-1	TRBV27	once	NA	14	CASSFRYMNTEAFF	TGTGCCAGCAGTTTCCGCTATATGAACACTGAAGCTTTCTTT
TRBJ2-7	TRBV5-6	NA	NA	15	CASSSQGYTSYEQYF	TGTGCCAGCAGCTCCCAGGGGTATACGTCCTACGAGCAGTACTTC
TRBJ2-7	TRBV28	NA	NA	13	CASSFIQGTEQYF	TGTGCCAGCAGTTTTATCCAGGGTACCGAGCAGTACTTC
TRBJ2-1	TRBV6-7	NA	NA	12	CASSLRGNEQFF	TGTGCCAGCAGCCTTAGGGGCAATGAGCAGTTCTTC
TRBJ1-1	TRBV4-1	NA	TRBD1	15	CASSRAGQGNTEAFF	TGCGCCAGCAGCCGGGCTGGACAGGGAAACACTGAAGCTTTCTTT
TRBJ2-1	TRBV3-1/TRBV3-2	NA	TRBD2	19	CARSHDGGGGARSYNEQFF	TGTGCCCGCAGCCACGATGGGGGCGGGGGGGCCAGGTCCTACAATGAGCAGTTCTTC
TRBJ2-7	TRBV7-9	NA	NA	13	CASSPTVGDEQYF	TGTGCCAGCAGCCCCACCGTCGGGGACGAGCAGTACTTC
TRBJ1-2	TRBV19	NA	NA	15	CASSIAERQIYGYTF	TGTGCTAGTAGTATAGCGGAAAGACAGATCTATGGCTACACCTTC
TRBJ1-4	TRBV5-8	NA	NA	12	CASSLVREKLFF	TGTGCCAGCAGCTTGGTTCGTGAAAAACTGTTTTTT
TRBJ1-1	TRBV19	few	TRBD1	14	CASRIGQGGTEAFF	TGTGCCAGTAGGATTGGACAGGGGGGCACTGAAGCTTTCTTT
TRBJ2-1	TRBV9	NA	TRBD2	21	CASSVALPSGPFKGSYNEQFF	TGTGCCAGCAGCGTAGCTCTACCTAGCGGTCCATTTAAGGGCTCCTACAATGAGCAGTTCTTC
TRBJ1-1	TRBV15	NA	TRBD1	16	CATNPGTGQVATEAFF	TGTGCCACCAACCCTGGGACAGGACAGGTCGCCACTGAAGCTTTCTTT
TRBJ2-5	TRBV9	NA	TRBD1	16	CASSVGQGASGETQYF	TGTGCCAGCAGCGTAGGACAGGGGGCAAGTGGAGAGACCCAGTACTTC
TRBJ1-1	TRBV5-1	NA	NA	13	CASSFSENTEAFF	TGCGCCAGCAGCTTCTCAGAGAACACTGAAGCTTTCTTT
TRBJ2-5	TRBV20-1	NA	NA	11	CSARGEETQYF	TGCAGTGCTAGAGGCGAAGAGACCCAGTACTTC
TRBJ2-4	TRBV18	NA	NA	17	CASSPLEGGYAKNIQYF	TGTGCCAGCTCACCACTTGAGGGAGGTTATGCCAAAAACATTCAGTACTTC
TRBJ2-1	TRBV12-5	NA	TRBD1	17	CASGLRTGGQSYNEQFF	TGTGCTAGTGGTTTAAGAACAGGGGGCCAGAGTTACAATGAGCAGTTCTTC
TRBJ2-3	TRBV7-9	NA	TRBD2	18	CASSLPRGIGGSADTQYF	TGTGCCAGCAGCTTGCCGCGGGGGATCGGGGGATCCGCAGATACGCAGTATTTT
TRBJ1-1	TRBV2	few	NA	13	CASIRTRDTEAFF	TGTGCCAGCATTAGGACACGGGACACTGAAGCTTTCTTT
TRBJ2-1	TRBV7-3	NA	TRBD2	15	CASSLTGGGAGEQFF	TGTGCCAGCAGCTTAACGGGCGGGGGGGCCGGTGAGCAGTTCTTC
TRBJ1-5	TRBV7-9	few	TRBD1	16	CASSLGRGRPDQPQHF	TGTGCCAGCAGCTTAGGAAGGGGGCGCCCTGATCAGCCCCAGCATTTT
TRBJ1-4	TRBV27	NA	NA	13	CASRSRGEEKLFF	TGTGCCAGCAGATCTCGGGGGGAAGAAAAACTGTTTTTT
TRBJ2-3	TRBV5-1	NA	TRBD2	18	CASSPATSGTSVTDTQYF	TGCGCCAGCAGCCCTGCGACCTCCGGGACTAGCGTCACAGATACGCAGTATTTT
TRBJ2-6	TRBV9	NA	TRBD1	18	CASSVTGTAISGANVLTF	TGTGCCAGCAGCGTAACAGGGACAGCCATCTCTGGGGCCAACGTCCTGACTTTC
TRBJ2-2	TRBV2	NA	NA	14	CASSLGLLTGELFF	TGTGCCAGCAGTCTGGGACTTTTGACCGGGGAGCTGTTTTTT
TRBJ1-2	TRBV27	NA	NA	14	CASRRTANPYGYTF	TGTGCCAGCAGGCGAACAGCAAACCCCTATGGCTACACCTTC
TRBJ1-6	TRBV6-5	few	TRBD1	14	CASSWTGETSPLHF	TGTGCCAGCAGTTGGACAGGGGAGACTTCACCCCTCCACTTT
TRBJ2-1	TRBV24-1	NA	TRBD1	17	CATSDFKGQGAWNEQFF	TGTGCCACCAGTGATTTTAAAGGACAGGGGGCTTGGAATGAGCAGTTCTTC
TRBJ2-2	TRBV19	NA	NA	15	CASSIETGLTGELFF	TGTGCCAGTAGTATAGAAACAGGGCTCACCGGGGAGCTGTTTTTT
TRBJ2-1	TRBV7-9	NA	TRBD2	13	CAIVGGAYNEQFF	TGTGCGATAGTCGGGGGGGCCTACAATGAGCAGTTCTTC
TRBJ1-5	TRBV6-5	few	NA	15	CASSQQGGGNQPQHF	TGTGCCAGCAGCCAACAGGGAGGGGGCAATCAGCCCCAGCATTTT
TRBJ2-7	TRBV5-6	NA	NA	14	CASSWGLVSYEQYF	TGTGCCAGCTCCTGGGGGCTAGTATCCTACGAGCAGTACTTC
TRBJ2-4	TRBV4-2	NA	NA	16	CASSPSDQGVKNIQYF	TGTGCCAGCAGCCCTTCCGACCAAGGGGTCAAAAACATTCAGTACTTC
TRBJ2-5	TRBV19	NA	NA	16	CASSIELASPQETQYF	TGTGCCAGTAGTATAGAGCTAGCAAGCCCCCAAGAGACCCAGTACTTC
TRBJ1-1	TRBV18	NA	NA	13	CASSRGGNTEAFF	TGTGCCAGCTCACGAGGGGGGAACACTGAAGCTTTCTTT
TRBJ2-2	TRBV15	NA	NA	16	CATSSYQGRGTGELFF	TGTGCCACCAGCAGCTACCAGGGGAGGGGCACCGGGGAGCTGTTTTTT
TRBJ2-7	TRBV6-1	NA	TRBD1	16	CASSEAGTEFSYEQYF	TGTGCCAGCAGTGAAGCAGGGACAGAGTTTTCCTACGAGCAGTACTTC
TRBJ2-3	TRBV7-3	NA	TRBD2	16	CASSLDSGGAGDTQYF	TGTGCCAGCAGCTTAGATAGCGGGGGGGCTGGAGATACGCAGTATTTT
TRBJ1-6	TRBV7-9	NA	TRBD1	14	CASSLSGGYSPLHF	TGTGCCAGCAGCTTATCAGGGGGTTATTCACCCCTCCACTTT
TRBJ1-2	TRBV2	NA	NA	11	CASSAQGSYTF	TGTGCCAGCAGTGCGCAGGGCAGCTACACCTTC
TRBJ2-7	TRBV9	NA	TRBD1	14	CASSAGTGIHEQYF	TGTGCCAGCAGCGCCGGGACAGGGATCCACGAGCAGTACTTC
TRBJ2-2	TRBV7-2	NA	TRBD2	16	CASSWSGGSNTGELFF	TGTGCCAGCAGCTGGAGCGGGGGGTCGAACACCGGGGAGCTGTTTTTT
TRBJ2-1	TRBV19	NA	TRBD2	15	CASSIEGGASNEQFF	TGTGCCAGTAGTATAGAGGGAGGGGCCTCCAATGAGCAGTTCTTC
TRBJ1-4	TRBV3-1/TRBV3-2	NA	NA	15	CASSQVRDAWEKLFF	TGTGCCAGCAGCCAAGTCCGGGATGCATGGGAAAAACTGTTTTTT
TRBJ2-5	TRBV19	NA	TRBD2	14	CASSPRGGRQTQYF	TGTGCCAGTAGTCCGCGGGGGGGGCGGCAGACCCAGTACTTC
TRBJ2-7	TRBV4-1	NA	TRBD2	15	CASSHQAGGSSEQYF	TGCGCCAGCAGCCACCAAGCGGGGGGTTCTTCCGAGCAGTACTTC
TRBJ1-1	TRBV5-1	NA	TRBD1	14	CASSPGQGNTEAFF	TGCGCCAGCAGCCCCGGACAGGGGAACACTGAAGCTTTCTTT
TRBJ2-7	TRBV2	NA	NA	12	CASRVQVYEQYF	TGTGCCAGCAGGGTACAGGTATACGAGCAGTACTTC